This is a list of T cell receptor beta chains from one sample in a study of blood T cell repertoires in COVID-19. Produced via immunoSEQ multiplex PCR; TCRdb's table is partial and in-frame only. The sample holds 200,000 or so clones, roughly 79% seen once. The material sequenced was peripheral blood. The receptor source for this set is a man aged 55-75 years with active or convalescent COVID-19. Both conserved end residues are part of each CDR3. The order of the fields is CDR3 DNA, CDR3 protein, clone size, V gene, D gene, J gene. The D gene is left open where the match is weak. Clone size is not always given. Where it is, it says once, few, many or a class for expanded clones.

TGTGCCAGCAGCCAAGAGGCTAGCGGGTCGCTGCACTTC | CASSQEASGSLHF | NA | TRBV3-1/TRBV3-2 | TRBD2 | TRBJ2-7
TGTGCCAGCAGCCCCCACCAGGGCAATCAGCCCCAGCATTTT | CASSPHQGNQPQHF | NA | TRBV3-1/TRBV3-2 | NA | TRBJ1-5
TGTGCCAGCAGCTACGGGGGAGGCTCCTACAATGAGCAGTTCTTC | CASSYGGGSYNEQFF | NA | TRBV7-8 | NA | TRBJ2-1
TGTGCCAGCAGCTTGGCCGGTGACAGGGGGCTTTCCGAGCAGTACTTC | CASSLAGDRGLSEQYF | once | TRBV5-4 | TRBD1 | TRBJ2-7
TGTGCCAGCAGTTTAACAGAAGCCTATGGCTACACCTTC | CASSLTEAYGYTF | NA | TRBV28 | NA | TRBJ1-2
TGTGCCAGCAGCTTACTGGGAGCGAATTCACCCCTCCACTTT | CASSLLGANSPLHF | NA | TRBV7-9 | NA | TRBJ1-6
TGTGCCTGGAGCCGCCTAGCGGGAAACATTCAGTACTTC | CAWSRLAGNIQYF | NA | TRBV30 | TRBD2 | TRBJ2-4
TGTGCCAGCAGCCTATATAGTGAGACCCAGTACTTC | CASSLYSETQYF | NA | TRBV3-1/TRBV3-2 | NA | TRBJ2-5
TGTGCCAGCAGTGACAGTGGGACAGGGATTGGCGAGCAGTACTTC | CASSDSGTGIGEQYF | NA | TRBV6-1 | TRBD1 | TRBJ2-7
TGTGCCAGCAGTTACACCGTAGCGGGAGGGCCGTCCTACGAGCAGTACTTC | CASSYTVAGGPSYEQYF | NA | TRBV6-2/TRBV6-3 | TRBD2 | TRBJ2-7
TGCAGCGTCCGACAGGGTGTAATCGACGAGCAGTACTTC | CSVRQGVIDEQYF | NA | TRBV29-1 | TRBD1 | TRBJ2-7
TGCAGCGTGGGACAGGGGGGGAGTCAGTACTTC | CSVGQGGSQYF | NA | TRBV29-1 | TRBD1 | TRBJ2-4
TGTGCCAGCAGCGCACGAGGGGGCTGGATGAACACTGAAGCTTTCTTT | CASSARGGWMNTEAFF | NA | TRBV7-9 | TRBD1 | TRBJ1-1
TGCGCCAGCAGCTTGGGGACAGCTACAGATACGCAGTATTTT | CASSLGTATDTQYF | once | TRBV5-1 | NA | TRBJ2-3
TGTGCCTGGAGTGTTGGAACTAACTACGAGCAGTACTTC | CAWSVGTNYEQYF | NA | TRBV30 | NA | TRBJ2-7
TGTGCCAGCAGCGTAGGAGGAGGGGGCCCTGAAGCTTTCTTT | CASSVGGGGPEAFF | NA | TRBV9 | TRBD1 | TRBJ1-1
TGTGCCAGCAGCGGGGGCACAGATACGCAGTATTTT | CASSGGTDTQYF | NA | TRBV6-4 | NA | TRBJ2-3
TGTGCCAGCAGTCTAGCAACAGATACGCAGTATTTT | CASSLATDTQYF | NA | TRBV28 | NA | TRBJ2-3
TGTGCCAGCAGCGTGACAGGATCCTACGAGCAGTACTTC | CASSVTGSYEQYF | NA | TRBV11-2 | NA | TRBJ2-7
TGCGCCAGCAGCCAGGGCCTCGCCAGGGGGAACACTGAAGCTTTCTTT | CASSQGLARGNTEAFF | once | TRBV4-3 | NA | TRBJ1-1
TGCGCCAGCAGCTTGGGCCCAGCGGGAGCCTACGAGCAGTACTTC | CASSLGPAGAYEQYF | NA | TRBV5-1 | TRBD2 | TRBJ2-7
TGTGCCATCAGTGAGTCGATGGGGCGCGATAGGGGCAATGAGCAGTTCTTC | CAISESMGRDRGNEQFF | NA | TRBV10-3 | NA | TRBJ2-1
TGTGCCAGTAACCCGAAGGACAGGGCGTCCGAGCAGTACTTC | CASNPKDRASEQYF | many | TRBV6-9 | TRBD1 | TRBJ2-7
TGTGCCAGCAGTTATGTCACAGGGGATACTGAAGCTTTCTTT | CASSYVTGDTEAFF | NA | TRBV6-5 | TRBD1 | TRBJ1-1
TGTGCCATCAGGACTAGCGGCACAGATACGCAGTATTTT | CAIRTSGTDTQYF | NA | TRBV6-5 | TRBD2 | TRBJ2-3
TGTGCCAGCACTGAAGTAGGGACAGCTAATTCACCCCTCCACTTT | CASTEVGTANSPLHF | NA | TRBV6-1 | TRBD1 | TRBJ1-6
TGCGCCAGCGAGGGCGAGACCCAGTACTTC | CASEGETQYF | NA | TRBV5-1 | NA | TRBJ2-5
TGCGCCAGCAGCCAATCCGGGACAGGGGCGGACAATGAGCAGTTCTTC | CASSQSGTGADNEQFF | once | TRBV4-3 | TRBD1 | TRBJ2-1
TGTGCCAGCAGTTTAGGAGGGAATGAAAAACTGTTTTTT | CASSLGGNEKLFF | NA | TRBV12-3/TRBV12-4 | NA | TRBJ1-4
TGTGCCAGTAGTATAGATCTGGGGGCAGAAGAGACCCAGTACTTC | CASSIDLGAEETQYF | NA | TRBV19 | NA | TRBJ2-5
TGCAGCGCTAAACAGGGCTCCTACGAGCAGTACTTC | CSAKQGSYEQYF | NA | TRBV29-1 | NA | TRBJ2-7
TGCGCCAGCAGCCGAGACAGGTACACCGGGGAGCTGTTTTTT | CASSRDRYTGELFF | NA | TRBV4-3 | NA | TRBJ2-2
TGTGCCAGCAGCCTCAGGACTACCTACGAGCAGTACTTC | CASSLRTTYEQYF | NA | TRBV5-6 | NA | TRBJ2-7
TGTGCCAGCAGCCTGGACAGGGGTCGGCACAATGAGCAGTTCTTC | CASSLDRGRHNEQFF | NA | TRBV7-7 | TRBD1 | TRBJ2-1
TGTGTCAGAAGCTTACCAGGACAGGGGTCTCAGAGCTCCTACGAGCAGTACTTC | CVRSLPGQGSQSSYEQYF | NA | TRBV7-5 | NA | TRBJ2-7
TGTGCCAGCAGTTCGGGACACTTCTCAATCACAGATACGCAGTATTTT | CASSSGHFSITDTQYF | NA | TRBV6-2/TRBV6-3 | NA | TRBJ2-3
TGTGCCAGCAGCTTAGCAGGCCGGGGAGGGGAGACCCAGTACTTC | CASSLAGRGGETQYF | NA | TRBV7-9 | TRBD2 | TRBJ2-5
TGTGCCAGTAGTAGCCCCCCCAGTTCTAGCACAGATACGCAGTATTTT | CASSSPPSSSTDTQYF | NA | TRBV19 | NA | TRBJ2-3
TGTGCCAGCAGCCGCGGACAATTTATAGTCTTT | CASSRGQFIVF | NA | TRBV6-5 | NA | TRBJ1-1